A selection of T cell receptor beta chains follows, all from one sample in a study of CD8+ T cells in alopecia areata. Data came from immunoSEQ multiplex PCR; TCRdb stores just in-frame clones and leaves some out. Among 120,000 or so clones listed, over 50% were seen once. The sequencing used CD4+ T cells sorted from blood, collected at week 0. These receptors were obtained from a human donor with alopecia areata. Each CDR3 is given with its conserved first and last residue. The D gene is left open where the match is weak. Clone size, where shown, is once, few, many, or a class for clones that have expanded.

TRBD1,TRBJ2-7,TRBV6-1,.,TGTGCCAGCAGTGTACGGGACAGGGCTGTTTACGAGCAGTACTTC,CASSVRDRAVYEQYF
.,TRBJ1-1,TRBV7-9,.,TGTGCCAGCAGCTCAGGAGAGGAGGCTTTCTTT,CASSSGEEAFF
TRBD2,TRBJ2-3,TRBV4-1,.,TGCGCCAGCAGCCCACTATCACGGGGCGGGAGGGCAGATACGCAGTATTTT,CASSPLSRGGRADTQYF
.,TRBJ1-1,TRBV4-2,.,TGTGCCAGCAGCCAAGACCTTCAAATGAACACTGAAGCTTTCTTT,CASSQDLQMNTEAFF
TRBD1,TRBJ2-5,TRBV7-2,.,TGTGCCAGCAGCCCGAGACAGGGGGGAAGGGAGACCCAGTACTTC,CASSPRQGGRETQYF
.,TRBJ2-2,TRBV27,.,TGTGCCAGCAGTTTAAATTCGTGGGGCGGCGGCGGGGAGCTGTTTTTT,CASSLNSWGGGGELFF
.,TRBJ1-1,TRBV19,few,TGTGCCAGTAGTTTAGACCAGACGAACACTGAAGCTTTCTTT,CASSLDQTNTEAFF
.,TRBJ1-1,TRBV5-1,.,TGCGCCAGCAGTCAATCAGGGCCTGAAGCTTTCTTT,CASSQSGPEAFF
.,TRBJ1-2,TRBV14,.,TGTGCCAGCAGCCAAGCCGGACAGAAGGGCTACACCTTC,CASSQAGQKGYTF
.,TRBJ2-2,TRBV5-4,few,TGTGCCAGCGGCGTCGGGGAGCTGTTTTTT,CASGVGELFF
.,TRBJ1-5,TRBV18,.,TGTGCCAGCTCACGCGATCAAAATCAGCCCCAGCATTTT,CASSRDQNQPQHF
.,TRBJ1-1,TRBV30,few,TGTGCCTGGAGTGTTAAAGTGCGGGCTTTCTTT,CAWSVKVRAFF
.,TRBJ1-1,TRBV9,.,TGTGCCAGCAGCGTAGCCCCGGCCACTGAAGCTTTCTTT,CASSVAPATEAFF
.,TRBJ2-1,TRBV7-6,.,TGTGCCAGCAGCCCACATAACAATGAGCAGTTCTTC,CASSPHNNEQFF
.,TRBJ2-7,TRBV6-5,.,TGTGCCAGCAGCTCGGTATCCTACGAGCAGTACTTC,CASSSVSYEQYF
TRBD1,TRBJ1-1,TRBV19,few,TGTGCCAGTAGTTTAACCGGACAGGGCACTGAAGCTTTCTTT,CASSLTGQGTEAFF
.,TRBJ1-1,TRBV5-1,few,TGCGCCAGCAGCTTGGGTACAGCCTCGACGGAAGCTTTCTTT,CASSLGTASTEAFF
.,TRBJ2-7,TRBV5-1,.,TGCGCCAGCAGCTTATCGGGGTTGAACGAGCAGTACTTC,CASSLSGLNEQYF
.,TRBJ2-1,TRBV5-6,.,TGTGCCAGCAGCGGCGTCCCAGGGGGGACCAATGAGCAGTTCTTC,CASSGVPGGTNEQFF
TRBD1,TRBJ2-1,TRBV28,.,TGTGCCAGCAGTCCCGGACAGGGCCCCTACAATGAGCAGTTCTTC,CASSPGQGPYNEQFF
.,TRBJ1-2,TRBV6-5,.,TGTGCCAGCAGCAGGGACATATACTATGGCTACACCTTC,CASSRDIYYGYTF
TRBD2,TRBJ2-1,TRBV5-1,once,TGCGCCAGCAGCTTGGAGGCTAGCGGGAGCTACAATGAGCAGTTCTTC,CASSLEASGSYNEQFF
.,TRBJ2-7,TRBV5-4,.,TGTGCCAGCAGCTTCGGGAGGGCAGGGGGATACGAGCAGTACTTC,CASSFGRAGGYEQYF
TRBD2,TRBJ2-5,TRBV5-4,.,TGTGCCAGCCGGCGGGACTTTGGGGGGGAAGAGACCCAGTACTTC,CASRRDFGGEETQYF
.,TRBJ2-1,TRBV4-3,few,TGCGCCAGCAGCCAAGATATAGGCTCGAGGGAGCAGTTCTTC,CASSQDIGSREQFF
TRBD1,TRBJ2-6,TRBV6-4,.,TGTGCCAGCAGTGCCGGGACAGCCCTCTCTGGGGCCAACGTCCTGACTTTC,CASSAGTALSGANVLTF
TRBD1,TRBJ1-5,TRBV15,.,TGTGCCACCAGCAGAACCGGGACAGTTGATAGCAATCAGCCCCAGCATTTT,CATSRTGTVDSNQPQHF
.,TRBJ1-4,TRBV5-4,.,TGTGCCAGCAGCTTGGGGGGACATGCAACTAATGAAAAACTGTTTTTT,CASSLGGHATNEKLFF
.,TRBJ1-2,TRBV7-2,few,TGTGCCAGCAGGAATGACAGAGGCTATGGCTACACCTTC,CASRNDRGYGYTF
TRBD2,TRBJ2-1,TRBV28,.,TGTGCCAGCAGTCCGACACGAGGGACTATCAATGAGCAGTTCTTC,CASSPTRGTINEQFF
.,TRBJ2-1,TRBV4-3,.,TGCGCCAGCAGCCAGGCGCTAGCAAACGAGCAGTTCTTC,CASSQALANEQFF
TRBD2,TRBJ2-3,TRBV5-1,once,TGCGCCAGCAGCTCTGGACTAGCGGGGACCACAGATACGCAGTATTTT,CASSSGLAGTTDTQYF
.,TRBJ1-5,TRBV15,.,TGTGCCACCAGCCTATTCTCAGGGGATAAGCTTCAGCCCCAGCATTTT,CATSLFSGDKLQPQHF
TRBD2,TRBJ2-5,TRBV15,.,TGTGCCACCAGCAGAGCTATTGGGACTAGCGCGCCCCTGGGGCAGACCCAGTACTTC,CATSRAIGTSAPLGQTQYF
.,TRBJ2-7,TRBV7-2,.,TGTGCCAGCAGCTTAGTCGACAGCGCGTCCTACGAGCAGTACTTC,CASSLVDSASYEQYF
TRBD2,TRBJ2-1,TRBV27,.,TGTGCCAGCAGTCCCACGACTAGCGGGAGACGGGGTGAGCAGTTCTTC,CASSPTTSGRRGEQFF
TRBD1,TRBJ1-5,TRBV7-2,.,TGTGCCAGCACACTAGACAGGGACCAGCCCCAGCATTTT,CASTLDRDQPQHF
.,TRBJ2-3,TRBV7-6,.,TGTGCCAGTAGCAGACCCGGGGATACGCAGTATTTT,CASSRPGDTQYF
TRBD2,TRBJ2-2,TRBV5-1,few,TGCGCCAGCAGCTTTACTAGCGGAGTGGGCACCGGGGAGCTGTTTTTT,CASSFTSGVGTGELFF
.,TRBJ1-5,TRBV4-2,.,TGTGCCAGCAGCCAAGGCGATTACAGCAATCAGCCCCAGCATTTT,CASSQGDYSNQPQHF
.,TRBJ2-7,TRBV5-6,.,TGTGCCAGCAGAACCCGCCTCCCTCGCCACGAGCAGTACTTC,CASRTRLPRHEQYF
.,TRBJ2-7,TRBV29-1,.,TGCAGCGTAGAACAACGCCTCGAGCAGTACTTC,CSVEQRLEQYF
TRBD2,TRBJ2-1,TRBV2,.,TGTGCCAGCAGTGAGAGACTAGCGGCAGATCCCCACAATGAGCAGTTCTTC,CASSERLAADPHNEQFF
.,TRBJ2-7,TRBV5-1,few,TGCGCCAGCAGCTTGGATGGGCACGAGCAGTACTTC,CASSLDGHEQYF
TRBD1,TRBJ2-7,TRBV4-1,.,TGCGCCAGCAGCCAAGACCTGGACAGGGGCTACGAGCAGTACTTC,CASSQDLDRGYEQYF
.,TRBJ1-3,TRBV15,.,TGTGCCACCAGCATGGCAGGGTCAGGAAACACCATATATTTT,CATSMAGSGNTIYF
.,TRBJ2-6,TRBV7-9,.,TGTGCCCAAACAGAGAGAATATTGCGTGCCAACGTCCTGACTTTC,CAQTERILRANVLTF
TRBD1,TRBJ2-1,TRBV10-3,few,TGTGCCATCAGTGACCCCCGACAGGGCAGTGAGCAGTTCTTC,CAISDPRQGSEQFF
.,TRBJ1-3,TRBV7-2,.,TGTGCCAGCAGCTTTGAGAGCTCTGGAAACACCATATATTTT,CASSFESSGNTIYF